This T cell receptor beta chain was sequenced during a study of blood T cell repertoires in COVID-19. The overall study: Sources were T cells, B-cell-depleted T cells, or PBMCs; the material itself was cDNA or gDNA.

The CDR3 totals 14 residues. Per the germline V gene, CDR1 is SNHLY and CDR2 is FYNNEI. Trimming cost V 5 bases and J 6 bases, with 16 bases left between them. Per the original methods: The assay estimated nucleated cells by amplifying reference gene primers. Profiled with immunoSEQ multiplex PCR; TCRdb holds only in-frame clones, not every one. V and J calls and clone size are copied from that table; D and trimming were computed from the DNA. Altogether around 250,000 clones are present, around 83% being singletons, with the ten largest covering about 2%. This receptor was taken from a man aged 30-40 years who had recovered from COVID-19. Input material: peripheral blood. The chain couples TRBV2 to TRBJ1-1; D is perhaps TRBD1 (5 bases). The CDR3 is CASSPRQSLPEAFF. The DNA of the CDR3 is TGTGCCAGCAGTCCTCGACAGTCTCTCCCTGAAGCTTTCTTT.